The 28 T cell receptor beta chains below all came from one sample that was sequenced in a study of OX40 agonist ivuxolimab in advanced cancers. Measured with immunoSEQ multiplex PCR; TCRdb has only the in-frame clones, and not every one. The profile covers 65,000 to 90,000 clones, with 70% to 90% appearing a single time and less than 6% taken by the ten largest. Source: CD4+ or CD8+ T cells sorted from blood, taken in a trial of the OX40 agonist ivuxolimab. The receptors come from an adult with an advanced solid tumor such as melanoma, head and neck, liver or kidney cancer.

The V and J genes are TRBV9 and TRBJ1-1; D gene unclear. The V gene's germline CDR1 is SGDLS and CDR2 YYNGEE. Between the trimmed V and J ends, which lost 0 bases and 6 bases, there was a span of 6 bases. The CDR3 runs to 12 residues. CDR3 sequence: CASSVAGPEAFF. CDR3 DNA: TGTGCCAGCAGCGTAGCAGGTCCTGAAGCTTTCTTT.

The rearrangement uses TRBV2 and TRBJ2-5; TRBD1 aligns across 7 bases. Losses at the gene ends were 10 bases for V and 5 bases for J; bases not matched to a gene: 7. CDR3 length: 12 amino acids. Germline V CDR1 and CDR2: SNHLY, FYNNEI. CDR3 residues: CANSLQGETQYF. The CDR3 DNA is TGTGCCAATTCCTTACAGGGGGAGACCCAGTACTTC.

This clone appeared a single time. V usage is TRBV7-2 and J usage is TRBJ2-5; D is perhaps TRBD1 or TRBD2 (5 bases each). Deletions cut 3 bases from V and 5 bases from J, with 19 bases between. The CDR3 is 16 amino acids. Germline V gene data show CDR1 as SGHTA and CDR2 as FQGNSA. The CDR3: CASSFQAGALGETQYF. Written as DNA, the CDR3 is TGTGCCAGCAGCTTTCAGGCCGGGGCCCTCGGGGAGACCCAGTACTTC. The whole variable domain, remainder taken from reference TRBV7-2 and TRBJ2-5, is GAGVSQSPSNKVTEKGKDVELRCDPISGHTALYWYRQSLGQGLEFLIYFQGNSAPDKSGLPSDRFSAERTGGSVSTLTIQRTQQEDSAVYLCASSFQAGALGETQYFGPGTRLLVL.

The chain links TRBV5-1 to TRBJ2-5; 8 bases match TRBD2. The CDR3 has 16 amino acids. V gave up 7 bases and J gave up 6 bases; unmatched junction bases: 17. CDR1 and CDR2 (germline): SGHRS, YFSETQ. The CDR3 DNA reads TGCGCCAGCTCGCCAACTAGCGGAGTGACGAGGAAGACCCAGTACTTC. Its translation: CASSPTSGVTRKTQYF.

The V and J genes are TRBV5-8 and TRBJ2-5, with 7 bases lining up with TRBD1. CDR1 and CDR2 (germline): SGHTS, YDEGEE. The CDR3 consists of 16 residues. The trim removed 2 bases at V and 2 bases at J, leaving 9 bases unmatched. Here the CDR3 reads CASSFGQGVPQETQYF. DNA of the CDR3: TGTGCCAGCAGCTTTGGGCAGGGGGTCCCGCAAGAGACCCAGTACTTC.

The CDR3 DNA reads as TGTGCTAGTGGTTCCTTCGAGGCGCGGGCTAGCACAGATACGCAGTATTTT. It yields the protein CASGSFEARASTDTQYF. This chain links TRBV12-5 with TRBJ2-3, with D possibly TRBD2 on 5 matching bases. This CDR3 contains 17 residues. V lost 4 bases to trimming and J lost 0 bases, with 17 bases between them. In germline, CDR1 is LGHNT, CDR2 FRNRAP.

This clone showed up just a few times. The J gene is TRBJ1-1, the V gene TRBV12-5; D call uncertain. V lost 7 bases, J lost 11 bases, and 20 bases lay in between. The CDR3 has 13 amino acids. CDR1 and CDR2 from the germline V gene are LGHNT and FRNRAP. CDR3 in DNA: TGTGCTAGTGACCCAGACTCTGGACTGAGGGCTTTCTTT. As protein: CASDPDSGLRAFF.

The CDR3 region is CASSSPGTGGGSYEQYF. CDR3 nucleotide sequence: TGTGCCAGCAGCAGTCCCGGGACAGGGGGAGGCTCCTACGAGCAGTACTTC. V gene TRBV21-1 combines with J gene TRBJ2-7; the listed D gene, TRBD1, was not tested against the DNA. TRBV21-1 counts as a pseudogene. The CDR3 is 17 residues long.

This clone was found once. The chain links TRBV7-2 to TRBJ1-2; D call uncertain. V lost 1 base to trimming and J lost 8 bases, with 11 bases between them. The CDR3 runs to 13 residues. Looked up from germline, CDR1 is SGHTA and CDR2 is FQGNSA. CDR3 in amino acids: CASSLERVGGYTF. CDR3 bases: TGTGCCAGCAGCTTAGAGCGGGTAGGGGGCTACACCTTC.

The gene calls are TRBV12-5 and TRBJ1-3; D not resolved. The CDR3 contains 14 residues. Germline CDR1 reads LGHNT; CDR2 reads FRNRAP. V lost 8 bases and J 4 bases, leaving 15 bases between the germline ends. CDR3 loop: CASLRGTVGNTIYF. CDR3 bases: TGTGCTAGTTTAAGAGGCACCGTGGGAAACACCATATATTTT.

The CDR3: CASSRGRESEAFF. The CDR3 DNA reads TGTGCCAGCAGCCGCGGCCGGGAGTCTGAAGCTTTCTTT. The gene calls are TRBV7-9 and TRBJ1-1; no reliable D call. CDR3 length equals 13 residues. Germline V lookup: CDR1 SEHNR, CDR2 FQNEAQ (reference sequence). V dropped 5 bases and J dropped 6 bases, with 13 bases sitting between them.

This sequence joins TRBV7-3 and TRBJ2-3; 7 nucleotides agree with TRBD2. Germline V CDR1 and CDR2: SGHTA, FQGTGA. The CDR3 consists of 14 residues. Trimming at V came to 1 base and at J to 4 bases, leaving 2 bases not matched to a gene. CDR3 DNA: TGTGCCAGCAGCTTAAGGGGGGGAGCAGATACGCAGTATTTT. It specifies CASSLRGGADTQYF.

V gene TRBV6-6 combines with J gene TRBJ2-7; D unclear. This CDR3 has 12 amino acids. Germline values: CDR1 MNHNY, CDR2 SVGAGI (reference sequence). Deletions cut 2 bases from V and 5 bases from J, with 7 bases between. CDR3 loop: CASSYNGDEQYF. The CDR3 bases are TGTGCCAGCAGTTACAATGGCGACGAGCAGTACTTC.

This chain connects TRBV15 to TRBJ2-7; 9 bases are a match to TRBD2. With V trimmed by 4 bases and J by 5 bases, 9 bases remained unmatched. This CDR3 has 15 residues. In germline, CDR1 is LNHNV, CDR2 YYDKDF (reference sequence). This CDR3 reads CATSTGGLAVHEQYF. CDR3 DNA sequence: TGTGCCACCAGCACAGGGGGACTAGCAGTCCACGAGCAGTACTTC.

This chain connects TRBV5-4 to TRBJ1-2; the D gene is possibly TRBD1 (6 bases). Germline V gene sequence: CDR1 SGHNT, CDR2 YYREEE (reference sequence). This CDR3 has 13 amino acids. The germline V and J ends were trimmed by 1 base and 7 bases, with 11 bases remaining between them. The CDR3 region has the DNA TGTGCCAGCAGCTTGAGGGGGACCCTTGGCTACACCTTC. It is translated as CASSLRGTLGYTF.

The CDR3: CASSLGPPQQGQSYGYTF. In nucleotides, the CDR3 is TGTGCCAGCAGCTTAGGTCCCCCCCAGCAAGGACAGAGCTATGGCTACACCTTC. The rearrangement links TRBV7-8 to TRBJ1-2, with D possibly being TRBD1 (6 bases). The V end was cut by 1 base, the J end by 4 bases, with 22 bases between. This CDR3 has 18 residues. Per germline, CDR1 SGHVS and CDR2 FQNEAQ.

This CDR3 is CASSIDAGTGAQYF. CDR3 in DNA: TGTGCCAGTAGTATAGATGCCGGGACAGGGGCGCAGTATTTT. V and J are TRBV19 and TRBJ2-3, with TRBD1 identical over 10 bases. Germline assignment: CDR1 LNHDA and CDR2 SQIVND (reference sequence). Trimming removed 0 bases from V and 10 bases from J; junction bases left unmatched: 4. This CDR3 is 14 amino acids long.

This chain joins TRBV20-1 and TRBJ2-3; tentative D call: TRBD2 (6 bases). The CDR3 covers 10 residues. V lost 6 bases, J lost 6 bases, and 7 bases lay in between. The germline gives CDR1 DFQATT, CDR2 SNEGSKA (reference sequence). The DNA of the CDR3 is TGCAGTGCCGGAGGGGATACGCAGTATTTT. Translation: CSAGGDTQYF.

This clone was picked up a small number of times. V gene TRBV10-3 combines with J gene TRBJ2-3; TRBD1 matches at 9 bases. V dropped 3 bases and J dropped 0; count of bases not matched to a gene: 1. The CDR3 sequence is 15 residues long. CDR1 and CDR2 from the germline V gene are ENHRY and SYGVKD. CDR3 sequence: CAISDGQGSTDTQYF. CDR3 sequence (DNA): TGTGCCATCAGTGATGGACAGGGGAGCACAGATACGCAGTATTTT.

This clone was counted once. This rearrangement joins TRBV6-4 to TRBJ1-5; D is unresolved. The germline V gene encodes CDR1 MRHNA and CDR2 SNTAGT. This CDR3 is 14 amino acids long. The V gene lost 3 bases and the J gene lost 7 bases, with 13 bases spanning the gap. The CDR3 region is CASSEEAFRQPQHF. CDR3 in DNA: TGTGCCAGCAGTGAGGAGGCGTTTCGGCAGCCCCAGCATTTT.

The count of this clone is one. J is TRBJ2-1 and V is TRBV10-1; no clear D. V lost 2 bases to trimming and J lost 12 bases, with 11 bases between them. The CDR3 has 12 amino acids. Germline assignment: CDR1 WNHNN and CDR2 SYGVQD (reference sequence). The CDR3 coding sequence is TGCGCCAGCAGTGAGATGGCTTGGGGGCAGTTCTTC. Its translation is CASSEMAWGQFF.

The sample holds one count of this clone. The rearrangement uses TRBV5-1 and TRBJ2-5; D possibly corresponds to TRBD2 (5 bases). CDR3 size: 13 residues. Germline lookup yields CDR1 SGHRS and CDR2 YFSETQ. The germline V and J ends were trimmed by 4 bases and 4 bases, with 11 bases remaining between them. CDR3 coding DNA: TGCGCCAGCAGCATCGGACTGGTAGAGACCCAGTACTTC. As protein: CASSIGLVETQYF.

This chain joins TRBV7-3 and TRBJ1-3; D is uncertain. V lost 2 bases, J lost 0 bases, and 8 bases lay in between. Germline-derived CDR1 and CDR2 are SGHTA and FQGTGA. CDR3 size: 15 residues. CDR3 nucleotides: TGTGCCAGCAGCTTAGCGGACGGCTCTGGAAACACCATATATTTT. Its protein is CASSLADGSGNTIYF.

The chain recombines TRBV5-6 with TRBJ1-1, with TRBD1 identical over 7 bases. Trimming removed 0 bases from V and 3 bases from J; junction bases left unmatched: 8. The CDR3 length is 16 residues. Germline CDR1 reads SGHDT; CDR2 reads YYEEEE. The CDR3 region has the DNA TGTGCCAGCAGCTTGGATCGTGGGACAGTTGACACTGAAGCTTTCTTT. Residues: CASSLDRGTVDTEAFF. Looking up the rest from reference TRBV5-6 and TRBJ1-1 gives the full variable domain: DAGVTQSPTHLIKTRGQQVTLRCSPKSGHDTVSWYQQALGQGPQFIFQYYEEEERQRGNFPDRFSGHQFPNYSSELNVNALLLGDSALYLCASSLDRGTVDTEAFFGQGTRLTVV.

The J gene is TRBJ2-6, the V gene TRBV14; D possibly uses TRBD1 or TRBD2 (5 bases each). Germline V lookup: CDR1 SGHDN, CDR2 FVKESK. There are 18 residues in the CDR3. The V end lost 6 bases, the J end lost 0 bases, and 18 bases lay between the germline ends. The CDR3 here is CASSPPGPWNSGANVLTF. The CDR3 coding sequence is TGTGCCAGCAGTCCGCCGGGACCGTGGAACTCTGGGGCCAACGTCCTGACTTTC.

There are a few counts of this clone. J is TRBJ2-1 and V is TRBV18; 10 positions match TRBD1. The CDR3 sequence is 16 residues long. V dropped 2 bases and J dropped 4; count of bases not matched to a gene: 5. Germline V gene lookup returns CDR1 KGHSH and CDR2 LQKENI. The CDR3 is CASSPGTGAGYNEQFF. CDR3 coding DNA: TGTGCCAGCTCACCAGGGACAGGGGCAGGTTACAATGAGCAGTTCTTC.

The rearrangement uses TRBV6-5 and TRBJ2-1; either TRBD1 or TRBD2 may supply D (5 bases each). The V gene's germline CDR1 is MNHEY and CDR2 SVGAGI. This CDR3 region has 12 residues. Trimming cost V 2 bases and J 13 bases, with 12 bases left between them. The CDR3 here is CASSYTGTDQFF. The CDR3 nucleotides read TGTGCCAGCAGTTACACCGGGACGGATCAGTTCTTC.

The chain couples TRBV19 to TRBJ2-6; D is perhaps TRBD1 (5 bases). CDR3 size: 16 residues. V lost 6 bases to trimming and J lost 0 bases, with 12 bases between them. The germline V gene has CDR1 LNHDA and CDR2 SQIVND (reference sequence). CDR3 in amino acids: CASSIDRPSGANVLTF. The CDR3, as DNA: TGTGCCAGTAGCATCGACAGACCCTCTGGGGCCAACGTCCTGACTTTC.